Following are 14 T cell receptor beta chains from one sample sequenced in a study of T cells in Graves' hyperthyroidism and ophthalmopathy. Amplification targeted TCR beta CDR3 regions from RNA transcripts. The TCR CDR3 was amplified in a first-round RT-PCR using the HTBI primer set. TCRdb processed the multiplex PCR reads anew with MiXCR; each CDR3 protein has one entry. The table lists over 150,000 distinct CDR3 sequences, less than 20% of them singletons. The sample was blood. These receptor sequences come from a woman aged 50 to 60 with Graves' hyperthyroidism.

A few counts support this clonotype. The germline gene is not matched at one end of the junction; a read error may be the cause. The chain is built from TRBV28 and TRBJ2-2; 9 nucleotides line up with TRBD1. The length of the CDR3 is 18 residues. Germline CDR1 is MDHEN and CDR2 is SYDVKM. CDR3 region: CASSLELGQGLNTRELFF. CDR3 DNA: TGTGCCAGCAGTTTAGAACTGGGACAGGGTCTCAACACCAGGGAGCTGTTTTTT.

The table lists this clonotype with many counts. The chain combines TRBV12-3 or TRBV12-4 with TRBJ1-4; D remains unclear. The CDR3 runs to 14 residues. V lost 5 bases to trimming and J lost 4 bases, with 11 bases between them. CDR3 sequence reads: CASSQNGVNEKLFF. CDR3 DNA: TGTGCCAGCAGTCAGAACGGGGTTAATGAAAAACTGTTTTTT.

The rearrangement joins TRBV30 to TRBJ1-2; no reliable D call. Germline values: CDR1 GTSNPN, CDR2 SVGIG (reference sequence). The length of the CDR3 is 13 residues. V gave up 0 bases and J gave up 5 bases, with 10 bases separating them. CDR3 DNA: TGTGCCTGGAGTGTACTGGCGGAATATGGCTACACCTTC. Translated, it gives CAWSVLAEYGYTF.

This clonotype has at least ten counts. The gene calls are TRBV5-4 and TRBJ2-1; D is undetermined. V was shortened by 4 bases and J by 8 bases, with 10 bases between the two germline ends. Germline CDR1 SGHNT, CDR2 YYREEE (reference sequence). The length of the CDR3 is 12 residues. This CDR3 is CASSPWADEQFF. In DNA, the CDR3 is TGTGCCAGCAGCCCCTGGGCGGATGAGCAGTTCTTC.

This chain connects TRBV6-5 to TRBJ1-2; 8 nucleotides line up with TRBD1. After removal of 0 bases from V and 6 bases from J, the junction contained 6 bases not matched to a gene. CDR3 size: 15 residues. Germline-derived CDR1 and CDR2 are MNHEY and SVGAGI. CDR3 amino acids: CASSYSLGQANGYTF. In DNA form, the CDR3 reads TGTGCCAGCAGTTACTCTCTGGGACAGGCTAATGGCTACACCTTC.

This clonotype was recorded many times. V is TRBV20-1 and J is TRBJ2-5; TRBD1 might be the D (6 bases). Germline V gene lookup returns CDR1 DFQATT and CDR2 SNEGSKA (reference sequence). The CDR3 runs 14 residues. V lost 0 bases to trimming and J lost 3 bases, with 11 bases between them. Here the CDR3 reads CSAREVQGKETQYF. DNA of the CDR3: TGCAGTGCTAGAGAAGTACAGGGCAAAGAGACCCAGTACTTC.

This clonotype occurred many times. The genes are TRBV20-1 and TRBJ2-1; TRBD1 aligns across 8 bases. The trim removed 2 bases at V and 7 bases at J, leaving 4 bases unmatched. Germline CDR1 reads DFQATT; CDR2 reads SNEGSKA (reference sequence). The CDR3 has 13 amino acids. CDR3: CSARRTGRNEQFF. The CDR3 nucleotides are TGCAGTGCTAGACGGACAGGGAGAAATGAGCAGTTCTTC.

Ten or more counts support this clonotype. This rearrangement joins TRBV2 to TRBJ2-7; either TRBD1 or TRBD2 may supply D (5 bases each). Trimming took 7 bases from V and 2 from J, leaving 12 bases between them. The CDR3 runs 13 residues. Germline V lookup: CDR1 SNHLY, CDR2 FYNNEI. The CDR3 is CASNEMGAYEQYF. The CDR3, as DNA: TGTGCCAGCAACGAAATGGGGGCCTACGAGCAGTACTTC.

This clonotype was counted many times. The chain couples TRBV20-1 to TRBJ2-7; perhaps TRBD2 as D (6 bases). With 1 base removed from V and 3 bases from J, the gap between germline ends came to 16 bases. Germline CDR1 DFQATT, CDR2 SNEGSKA (reference sequence). The CDR3 spans 15 residues. The DNA of the CDR3 is TGCAGTGCTAGAGTCATAGCGGAACACTACTACGAGCAGTACTTC. Its translation is CSARVIAEHYYEQYF.

The chain has TRBV9 and TRBJ1-2, with D possibly matching TRBD1 (5 bases). The CDR3 totals 16 residues. CDR1 and CDR2 (germline): SGDLS, YYNGEE. V lost 0 bases and J 5 bases, leaving 17 bases between the germline ends. CDR3 sequence (DNA): TGTGCCAGCAGCGTAGCCCCCTCCGGGACTGAATATGGCTACACCTTC. It is translated as CASSVAPSGTEYGYTF.

This clonotype was detected many times. The CDR3 DNA sequence: TGCGCCAGCAGTATGGGGAGACTCAATGAGCAGTTCTTC. It codes for CASSMGRLNEQFF. V and J are TRBV10-1 and TRBJ2-1, with D maybe TRBD2 (5 bases). Germline V gives CDR1 WNHNN, CDR2 SYGVQD (reference sequence). The CDR3 runs to 13 residues. Trimming removed 5 bases from V and 6 bases from J, with 11 bases in between.

This CDR3 is CASSQDWGGGGYEQYF. The CDR3 bases are TGTGCCAGCAGCCAAGATTGGGGGGGAGGGGGCTACGAGCAGTACTTC. The chain couples TRBV4-2 to TRBJ2-7; TRBD2 is a possible D gene (7 bases). Trimming shortened V by 0 bases and J by 3 bases, and 15 bases separated the two germline ends. The CDR3 loop spans 16 amino acids. In germline, CDR1 is LGHNA, CDR2 YNFKEQ.

This clonotype occurred a few times. The chain links TRBV20-1 to TRBJ1-5, with TRBD1 matching over 10 bases. The CDR3 is made up of 17 amino acids. Germline assignment: CDR1 DFQATT and CDR2 SNEGSKA (reference sequence). J gave up 4 bases and V 0 bases, and 9 bases lay outside the gene matches. CDR3 DNA: TGCAGTGCTAGAGATCCAAGGGGGACAGGGGAGAATCAGCCCCAGCATTTT. Translating gives CSARDPRGTGENQPQHF.

This clonotype was counted ten times or more. V is TRBV3-1 and J is TRBJ2-1; 8 bases fit TRBD2. Losses at the gene ends were 4 bases for V and 4 bases for J; bases not matched to a gene: 9. Per the germline V gene, CDR1 is LGHDT and CDR2 is YNNKEL (reference sequence). This CDR3 is built from 16 residues. Here the CDR3 DNA reads TGTGCCAGCAGCCCAATTAGCGGGGTCACTTACAATGAGCAGTTCTTC. Protein sequence: CASSPISGVTYNEQFF.